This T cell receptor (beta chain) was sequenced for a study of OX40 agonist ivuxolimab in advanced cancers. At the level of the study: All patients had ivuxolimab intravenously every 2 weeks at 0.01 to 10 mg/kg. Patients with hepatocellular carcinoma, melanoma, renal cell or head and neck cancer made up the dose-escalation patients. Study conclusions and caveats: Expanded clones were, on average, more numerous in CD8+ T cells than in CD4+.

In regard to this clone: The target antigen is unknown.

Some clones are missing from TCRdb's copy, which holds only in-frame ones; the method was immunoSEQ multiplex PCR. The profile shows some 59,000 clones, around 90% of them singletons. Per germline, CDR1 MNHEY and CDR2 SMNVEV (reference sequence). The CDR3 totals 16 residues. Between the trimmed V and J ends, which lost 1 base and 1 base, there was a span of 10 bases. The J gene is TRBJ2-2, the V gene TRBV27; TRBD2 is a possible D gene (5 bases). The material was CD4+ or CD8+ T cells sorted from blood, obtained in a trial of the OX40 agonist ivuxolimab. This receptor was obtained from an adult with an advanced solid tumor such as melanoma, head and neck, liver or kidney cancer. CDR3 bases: TGTGCCAGCAGTTTATTTGAGGGAATGAACACCGGGGAGCTGTTTTTT. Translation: CASSLFEGMNTGELFF.